What follows are 27 T cell receptor beta chains derived from one specimen sequenced in a study of shared clonotypes between healthy human individuals. Data came from immunoSEQ multiplex PCR; TCRdb stores just in-frame clones and leaves some out. The sample lists more than 2 million clones; approximately 94% were seen once. Naive-designated CD8 cells lacked CD45RO, were positively enriched for CCR7, and omitted terminally differentiated effector memory CD45RA+ cells. The sequenced sample was naive CD8+ T cells sorted from blood. The receptors originated from a man between 18 and 35 years old in good health.

The chain links TRBV29-1 to TRBJ2-4, with 8 bases that match TRBD1. Germline V gene sequence: CDR1 SQVTM, CDR2 ANQGSEA. There are 13 residues in the CDR3. Trimming cost V 5 bases and J 6 bases; bases outside gene matches: 6. The CDR3 DNA follows: TGCAGCGTTATCGACAGGGGTGGAAACATTCAGTACTTC. It translates to CSVIDRGGNIQYF.

The genes are TRBV29-1 and TRBJ2-7, with 9 nucleotides matching TRBD2. V trimming: 6 bases; J trimming: 3 bases; junction bases outside the gene matches: 3. CDR3 length equals 12 residues. CDR1 is SQVTM, CDR2 ANQGSEA, per germline. CDR3 sequence (DNA): TGCAGCGTCACGACTAGCGGCTACGAGCAGTACTTC. Protein product: CSVTTSGYEQYF.

The J gene is TRBJ2-1, the V gene TRBV6-5; TRBD2 aligns across 7 bases. V was clipped by 10 bases and J by 0 bases; unmatched bases: 3. Per germline, CDR1 MNHEY and CDR2 SVGAGI. This CDR3 comprises 13 residues. In DNA form, the CDR3 reads TGTGCCACGGGGACTACCTCCTACAATGAGCAGTTCTTC. Its protein is CATGTTSYNEQFF.

The chain employs TRBV7-3 and TRBJ2-3, with TRBD2 matching 11 bases. J lost 4 bases, V lost 5 bases, and 5 bases had no gene match. This CDR3 is built from 15 residues. Germline V CDR1 and CDR2: SGHTA, FQGTGA. The CDR3 region has the DNA TGTGCCAGCAGCCTGACTAGCGGGGAGTCAGATACGCAGTATTTT. Protein sequence: CASSLTSGESDTQYF.

This clone was observed a single time. J is TRBJ1-1 and V is TRBV28; no clear D gene. This CDR3 contains 13 residues. The germline V and J ends were trimmed by 1 base and 4 bases, with 7 bases remaining between them. Germline-derived CDR1 and CDR2 are MDHEN and SYDVKM. As DNA, the CDR3 is TGTGCCAGCAGTTTATCTTCGGGCACTGAAGCTTTCTTT. Its translation is CASSLSSGTEAFF.

This clone was found once. The chain is built from TRBV27 and TRBJ1-2; TRBD1 matches 8 bases. Per germline, CDR1 MNHEY and CDR2 SMNVEV (reference sequence). The CDR3 has 15 amino acids. V lost 4 bases and J lost 4; bases outside the gene matches: 8. CDR3 bases: TGTGCCAGCAGTTCAGGGGGCGGACGTGGCTATGGCTACACCTTC. Translated, it gives CASSSGGGRGYGYTF.

This sequence joins TRBV6-1 and TRBJ1-2; weak D call: TRBD1 (5 bases). This CDR3 comprises 16 residues. CDR1 and CDR2 (germline): MNHNS, SASEGT. V gave up 3 bases and J gave up 6 bases, with 20 bases separating them. CDR3 region: CASSEGAGRKIHGYTF. CDR3 DNA: TGTGCCAGCAGTGAGGGTGCGGGACGGAAAATTCATGGCTACACCTTC.

The chain couples TRBV9 to TRBJ2-1; 10 bases match TRBD2. J gave up 5 bases and V 4 bases, and 6 bases lay outside the gene matches. This CDR3 comprises 15 residues. Germline lookup yields CDR1 SGDLS and CDR2 YYNGEE. The CDR3 protein is CASSSSSGRDNEQFF. The CDR3 DNA is TGTGCCAGCAGCTCCTCTAGCGGGAGAGACAATGAGCAGTTCTTC.

V gene TRBV5-4 combines with J gene TRBJ1-3; 7 bases align to TRBD1. Germline V gene lookup returns CDR1 SGHNT and CDR2 YYREEE (reference sequence). The J segment lost 4 bases and the V segment lost 2 bases, leaving 6 bases of the junction unmatched. The CDR3 length is 15 residues. In nucleotides, the CDR3 is TGTGCCAGCAGCTTAGACAGGGCGGCGGGAAACACCATATATTTT. Residues: CASSLDRAAGNTIYF.

The V gene is TRBV4-1, the J gene TRBJ2-2, with 9 bases lining up with TRBD2. CDR3 length equals 19 residues. The V gene end was trimmed by 4 bases and the J gene end by 3 bases; junction bases not matched to a gene: 15. Germline V gene sequence: CDR1 MGHRA, CDR2 YSYEKL. The CDR3 DNA reads TGCGCCAGCAGCCCGTTGGGGGTGGAGCGGGAGGTCGACACCGGGGAGCTGTTTTTT. This codes for CASSPLGVEREVDTGELFF.

The CDR3, as DNA: TGTGCCAGTAGTATAACCGGGACCTACAATGAGCAGTTCTTC. Protein product: CASSITGTYNEQFF. This chain connects TRBV19 to TRBJ2-1, with a tentative D call TRBD2 (5 bases). This CDR3 contains 14 residues. V lost 2 bases to trimming and J lost 2 bases, with 7 bases between them. Per the germline V gene, CDR1 is LNHDA and CDR2 is SQIVND (reference sequence). The full variable domain, with the rest looked up from reference TRBV19 and TRBJ2-1, is DGGITQSPKYLFRKEGQNVTLSCEQNLNHDAMYWYRQDPGQGLRLIYYSQIVNDFQKGDIAEGYSVSREKKESFPLTVTSAQKNPTAFYLCASSITGTYNEQFFGPGTRLTVL.

The gene calls are TRBV21-1 and TRBJ2-5; the D call of TRBD1 is as the table states it, not checked on the DNA. TRBV21-1 is a pseudogene locus. The CDR3 extends over 19 amino acids. CDR3 sequence (DNA): TGTGCCAGCAGCCCCCGAGAGTCAGGACAGGGGGCGTTTTTAGAGACCCAGTACTTC. It translates to CASSPRESGQGAFLETQYF.

This clone appeared once. The J gene is TRBJ2-1, the V gene TRBV5-5; D call uncertain. The CDR3 length is 14 residues. V lost 0 bases to trimming and J lost 8 bases, with 12 bases between them. CDR1 and CDR2 from the germline V gene are SGHKS and YYEKEE (reference sequence). The CDR3 sequence: CASSLAGWRDEQFF. The CDR3 nucleotides are TGTGCCAGCAGCTTGGCCGGTTGGCGCGATGAGCAGTTCTTC.

The CDR3 DNA reads TGTGCTAGTGGTTTGGCATCCGGGAGTGATCAGCCCCAGCATTTT. It is translated as CASGLASGSDQPQHF. V is TRBV12-5 and J is TRBJ1-5; D unclear. Germline loops: CDR1 LGHNT, CDR2 FRNRAP. Trimming shortened V by 1 base and J by 5 bases, and 12 bases separated the two germline ends. The CDR3 sequence is 15 residues long. Full variable domain (remainder filled in from reference TRBV12-5 and TRBJ1-5): DARVTQTPRHKVTEMGQEVTMRCQPILGHNTVFWYRQTMMQGLELLAYFRNRAPLDDSGMPKDRFSAEMPDATLATLKIQPSEPRDSAVYFCASGLASGSDQPQHFGDGTRLSIL.

J is TRBJ2-7 and V is TRBV10-2; no firm D call. Germline CDR1 is WSHSY and CDR2 is SAAADI. The CDR3 covers 15 residues. Trimming pared 2 bases from V and 2 bases from J, leaving 13 bases between. The DNA for the CDR3 is TGCGCCAGCAGTGAGAGGATGGACGGAGCCTACGAGCAGTACTTC. Protein sequence: CASSERMDGAYEQYF.

As regards this clone: Relative to the germline gene, one junction end is altered; a read error may explain this. The rearrangement uses TRBV2 and TRBJ1-2; TRBD1 matches 9 bases. Germline CDR1 and CDR2: SNHLY and FYNNEI. The CDR3 totals 12 residues. The CDR3 reads CASMGQGPGHTF. CDR3 coding DNA: TGTGCCAGCATGGGACAGGGTCCTGGCCACACCTTC.

Regarding this clone: Given a much more abundant clone one base away, this may be a read error. Other nucleotide sequences from this sample produce the same CDR3. This chain connects TRBV28 to TRBJ2-7, with TRBD1 matching over 7 bases. The CDR3 loop spans 13 amino acids. The V gene's germline CDR1 is MDHEN and CDR2 SYDVKM. V lost 3 bases to trimming and J lost 2 bases; unmatched junction nucleotides: 1. In nucleotides, the CDR3 is TGTGCCAGCAGTTTGCAGGGGGCCTACGAGCAGTACTTC. It is translated as CASSLQGAYEQYF.

The J gene is TRBJ1-4, the V gene TRBV30, with 7 bases matching TRBD1. The CDR3 is made up of 12 amino acids. The V segment lost 8 bases and the J segment 6 bases; nucleotides outside the gene matches: 6. Per the germline V gene, CDR1 is GTSNPN and CDR2 is SVGIG (reference sequence). The CDR3 DNA is TGTGCCCTAGGGGGCCTGGATGAAAAACTGTTTTTT. Protein: CALGGLDEKLFF.

The J gene is TRBJ1-6, the V gene TRBV5-1; D perhaps matches TRBD1 (5 bases). V was shortened by 0 bases and J by 8 bases, with 12 bases between the two germline ends. The CDR3 extends over 15 amino acids. The germline V gene encodes CDR1 SGHRS and CDR2 YFSETQ. The chain's CDR3 is CASSLGKGSDSPLHF. CDR3 bases: TGCGCCAGCAGCTTGGGTAAGGGGTCGGATTCACCCCTCCACTTT. Filled out from reference TRBV5-1 and TRBJ1-6, the complete variable domain reads KAGVTQTPRYLIKTRGQQVTLSCSPISGHRSVSWYQQTPGQGLQFLFEYFSETQRNKGNFPGRFSGRQFSNSRSEMNVSTLELGDSALYLCASSLGKGSDSPLHFGNGTRLTVT.

In this sample, this clone turned up once. This chain connects TRBV7-9 to TRBJ2-1, with TRBD2 matching 9 bases. With V trimmed by 1 base and J by 0 bases, 1 base remained unmatched. Germline CDR1 is SEHNR and CDR2 is FQNEAQ (reference sequence). The CDR3 is 16 amino acids. The CDR3 DNA sequence: TGTGCCAGCAGCTTAGTGGGACTAGCCTCCTACAATGAGCAGTTCTTC. This sequence encodes CASSLVGLASYNEQFF.

The CDR3 DNA reads as TGTGCCAGCAGTTTACAGGGGTTCAATGGCTACACCTTC. Protein sequence: CASSLQGFNGYTF. The rearrangement links TRBV27 to TRBJ1-2; TRBD1 is a possible D gene (6 bases). Per germline, CDR1 MNHEY and CDR2 SMNVEV (reference sequence). V lost 2 bases to trimming and J lost 6 bases, with 10 bases between them. The CDR3 has 13 residues.

This clone was observed once. The rearrangement joins TRBV7-9 to TRBJ2-5; 10 bases line up with TRBD1. In germline, CDR1 is SEHNR, CDR2 FQNEAQ (reference sequence). J was trimmed by 1 base and V by 5 bases; bases with no gene match: 7. The CDR3 totals 16 residues. The CDR3 protein is CASSQRTGGVQETQYF. CDR3 DNA sequence: TGTGCCAGCAGCCAAAGGACAGGGGGTGTCCAAGAGACCCAGTACTTC.

There are a few counts of this clone. Within the sample, other DNA sequences also encode this same CDR3. The gene calls are TRBV9 and TRBJ2-7; 7 bases align to TRBD2. Per the germline V gene, CDR1 is SGDLS and CDR2 is YYNGEE. CDR3 length equals 15 residues. J gave up 1 base and V 0 bases, and 4 bases lay outside the gene matches. The CDR3 nucleotides read TGTGCCAGCAGCGTAGAGGCTAGCGGATCCTACGAGCAGTACTTC. Amino acid sequence: CASSVEASGSYEQYF.

This clone was seen only once. The rearrangement uses TRBV4-1 and TRBJ2-1, with 7 bases fitting TRBD1. J lost 0 bases, V lost 1 base, and 6 bases had no gene match. This CDR3 contains 17 residues. The germline gives CDR1 MGHRA, CDR2 YSYEKL. The CDR3, as DNA: TGCGCCAGCAGCCAAGCAGACAGGGCAGGCTCCTACAATGAGCAGTTCTTC. This translates into CASSQADRAGSYNEQFF.

This rearrangement joins TRBV19 to TRBJ2-1; 12 bases fit TRBD2. V gave up 5 bases and J gave up 6 bases; unmatched junction bases: 8. Per the germline V gene, CDR1 is LNHDA and CDR2 is SQIVND (reference sequence). This CDR3 comprises 16 residues. CDR3 sequence reads: CASSPRLAGVVNEQFF. In DNA form, the CDR3 reads TGTGCCAGTAGTCCCCGACTAGCGGGAGTAGTCAATGAGCAGTTCTTC.

Of note for this clone: Other nucleotide sequences from this sample produce the same CDR3. The chain has TRBV11-2 and TRBJ2-5; 7 bases map to TRBD2. There are 13 residues in the CDR3. Germline CDR1 and CDR2: SGHAT and FQNNGV. The V gene end was trimmed by 1 base and the J gene end by 5 bases; junction bases not matched to a gene: 1. CDR3 coding DNA: TGTGCCAGCAGCTTAGTGGGGGGGGAGACCCAGTACTTC. Residues: CASSLVGGETQYF.

The chain carries TRBV28 and TRBJ1-2, with 9 nucleotides matching TRBD1. After removal of 4 bases from V and 5 bases from J, the junction contained 8 bases not matched to a gene. CDR1 is MDHEN and CDR2 is SYDVKM in the germline V gene. CDR3 length equals 15 residues. For the CDR3, the DNA is TGTGCCAGCAGTTCCCGGGACAGGGTCCGGTATGGCTACACCTTC. It translates to CASSSRDRVRYGYTF.